This is a list of T cell receptor beta chains from one sample in a study of radiotherapy plus CTLA-4 blockade in lung cancer. Sequencing used immunoSEQ multiplex PCR; TCRdb keeps in-frame clones, though not all of them. Of about 73,000 clones in the sample, roughly 91% were seen once. This specimen was peripheral blood, taken from a patient treated with radiotherapy plus ipilimumab. Receptor source: a human donor with non-small cell lung cancer that progressed on radiotherapy plus ipilimumab. Both conserved end residues are part of each CDR3. The order of the fields is V gene, CDR3 length, J gene, clone size, D gene, CDR3 protein, CDR3 DNA. A D gene is named only where the DNA matches it firmly. Rows may omit the clone size; those that give it use once, few, many or a size class.

TRBV11-2	14	TRBJ2-1	once	.	CASSLVTGWNEQFF	TGTGCCAGCAGCTTAGTAACAGGGTGGAATGAGCAGTTCTTC
TRBV5-4	14	TRBJ2-2	.	TRBD1	CASIEGQGSGELFF	TGTGCCAGCATCGAAGGACAGGGGTCCGGGGAGCTGTTTTTT
TRBV2	14	TRBJ1-1	.	TRBD1	CASRHDRGNTEAFF	TGTGCCAGCAGACACGACAGGGGGAACACTGAAGCTTTCTTT
TRBV5-1	17	TRBJ2-3	.	TRBD2	CASSLGTSGSGSDTQYF	TGCGCCAGCAGCTTGGGTACTAGCGGGAGTGGATCAGATACGCAGTATTTT
TRBV5-1	14	TRBJ2-3	.	.	CASSFSSDTDTQYF	TGCGCCAGCAGCTTCTCCAGTGACACAGATACGCAGTATTTT
TRBV11-2	15	TRBJ2-7	.	.	CASSLVRGASYEQYF	TGTGCCAGCAGCTTAGTTCGGGGGGCGTCCTACGAGCAGTACTTC
TRBV5-6	15	TRBJ2-6	.	.	CASSLIGAGANVLTF	TGTGCCAGCAGCTTGATCGGGGCTGGGGCCAACGTCCTGACTTTC
TRBV11-1	14	TRBJ2-1	.	.	CASSAGRRPNEQFF	TGTGCCAGCAGCGCCGGTCGCCGTCCCAATGAGCAGTTCTTC
TRBV2	13	TRBJ1-4	.	TRBD1	CATQRGQKEKLFF	TGTGCCACCCAAAGGGGGCAGAAAGAAAAACTGTTTTTT
TRBV12-5	15	TRBJ2-3	few	TRBD1	CASGLGGTSTDTQYF	TGTGCTAGTGGTTTAGGGGGCACCTCCACAGATACGCAGTATTTT
TRBV27	13	TRBJ2-1	.	.	CASSLASYNEQFF	TGTGCCAGCAGTTTGGCCTCCTACAATGAGCAGTTCTTC
TRBV30	13	TRBJ1-4	once	.	CAWTGRINEKLFF	TGTGCCTGGACGGGTAGGATAAATGAAAAACTGTTTTTT
TRBV5-6	13	TRBJ2-2	.	.	CASSLTETGELFF	TGTGCCAGCAGCTTGACAGAGACCGGGGAGCTGTTTTTT
TRBV19	14	TRBJ2-1	.	TRBD2	CAVSAGESYNEQFF	TGCGCGGTTTCAGCGGGAGAGTCCTACAATGAGCAGTTCTTC
TRBV18	14	TRBJ2-2	.	.	CASSPLNPAGELFF	TGTGCCAGCTCACCACTTAATCCAGCCGGGGAGCTGTTTTTT
TRBV5-1	16	TRBJ2-1	.	.	CASRPSAGIMIDEQFF	TGCGCCAGCCGCCCCTCCGCTGGAATTATGATAGATGAGCAGTTCTTC
TRBV6-1	13	TRBJ2-7	.	.	CASSRTAAYEQYF	TGTGCCAGCTCCCGGACAGCGGCCTACGAGCAGTACTTC
TRBV6-6	15	TRBJ1-4	.	.	CASSRVRLPGEKLFF	TGTGCCAGCAGCCGCGTTAGACTCCCCGGGGAAAAACTGTTTTTT
TRBV7-3	14	TRBJ2-1	.	TRBD2	CASSMTSGYNEQFF	TGTGCCAGCAGTATGACTAGCGGGTACAATGAGCAGTTCTTC
TRBV9	16	TRBJ2-3	.	TRBD2	CASSVEGGTTADTQYF	TGTGCCAGCAGCGTAGAGGGAGGGACTACGGCAGATACGCAGTATTTT
TRBV5-1	14	TRBJ2-2	once	.	CASNLIGVDGELFF	TGCGCCAGCAACTTGATCGGGGTGGACGGGGAGCTGTTTTTT
TRBV2	15	TRBJ2-1	.	TRBD1	CASSARDRGLDEQFF	TGTGCCAGCAGTGCTCGGGACAGGGGGCTGGATGAGCAGTTCTTC
TRBV7-9	13	TRBJ1-5	.	.	CASRDSRDQPQHF	TGTGCCAGCAGGGACAGTAGAGATCAGCCCCAGCATTTT
TRBV27	12	TRBJ2-1	.	.	CASSFDYNEQFF	TGTGCCAGCAGTTTCGACTACAATGAGCAGTTCTTC